Sequencing of this TCR beta chain was carried out in a study of blood T cell repertoires in COVID-19. Study as a whole: Samples taken during acute and convalescent COVID-19 were collected in the United States, Italy and Spain. Nucleic acid was either cDNA or gDNA, and it came from T cells, B-cell-depleted T cells, or PBMCs.

Trimming shortened V by 4 bases and J by 2 bases, and 18 bases separated the two germline ends. CDR1 SGHDT and CDR2 YYEEEE come from the germline V gene. The CDR3 totals 16 residues. Per the authors' pipeline: Estimates of nucleated cell counts were drawn from the amplification of reference gene primers. TCRdb's copy holds only in-frame clones and misses some; the assay was immunoSEQ multiplex PCR. V, J and clone size were drawn from that table, and D and trimming were deduced from the DNA. The sample lists some 190,000 clones, about 76% occurring once. The sequence came from a woman between 45 and 60 years old with active or convalescent COVID-19. What was sequenced was peripheral blood. The chain combines TRBV5-6 with TRBJ1-1; D gene uncertain. In DNA form, the CDR3 reads TGTGCCAGCAGCGCGGACTTATTTACCACTAACACTGAAGCTTTCTTT. It translates to CASSADLFTTNTEAFF.